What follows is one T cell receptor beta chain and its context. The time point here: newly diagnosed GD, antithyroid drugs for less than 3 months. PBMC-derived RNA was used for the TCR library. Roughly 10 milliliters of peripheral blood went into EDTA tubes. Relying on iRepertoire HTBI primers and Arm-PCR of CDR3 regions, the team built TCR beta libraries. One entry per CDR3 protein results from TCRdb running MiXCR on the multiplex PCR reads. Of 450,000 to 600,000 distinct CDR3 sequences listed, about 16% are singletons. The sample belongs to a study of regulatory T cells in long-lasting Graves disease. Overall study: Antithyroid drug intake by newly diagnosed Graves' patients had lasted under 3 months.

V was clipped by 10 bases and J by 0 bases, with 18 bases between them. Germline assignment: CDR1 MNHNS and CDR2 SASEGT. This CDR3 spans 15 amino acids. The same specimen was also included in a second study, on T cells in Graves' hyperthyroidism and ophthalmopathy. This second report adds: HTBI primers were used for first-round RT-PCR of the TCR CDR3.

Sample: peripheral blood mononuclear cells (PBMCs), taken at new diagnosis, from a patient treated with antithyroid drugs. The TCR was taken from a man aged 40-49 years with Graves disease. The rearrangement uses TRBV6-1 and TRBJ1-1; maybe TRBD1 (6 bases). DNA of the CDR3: TGTGCCATCGGGAAAGGGCAGGGGATGAACACTGAAGCTTTCTTT. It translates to CAIGKGQGMNTEAFF.